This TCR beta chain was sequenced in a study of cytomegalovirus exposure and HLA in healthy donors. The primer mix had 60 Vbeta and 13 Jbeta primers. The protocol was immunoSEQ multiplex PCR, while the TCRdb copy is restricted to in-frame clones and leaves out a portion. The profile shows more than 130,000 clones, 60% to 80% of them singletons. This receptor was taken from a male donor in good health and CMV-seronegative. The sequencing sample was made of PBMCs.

CDR3 amino acids: CASSSGQGMHGYTF. The CDR3 coding sequence is TGTGCCAGCAGCTCCGGACAGGGGATGCATGGCTACACCTTC. The V call is TRBV7-2, the J call TRBJ1-2; 9 nucleotides agree with TRBD1. The CDR3 spans 14 residues. V gave up 4 bases and J gave up 6 bases; unmatched junction bases: 6. The germline V gene encodes CDR1 SGHTA and CDR2 FQGNSA.